This T cell receptor beta chain comes out of a study of blood T cell repertoires in COVID-19. Clones were read by immunoSEQ multiplex PCR, and TCRdb kept only the in-frame ones, dropping some. The table includes approximately 260,000 clones, approximately 83% detected once. There are 13 residues in the CDR3. Germline CDR1 and CDR2: SQVTM and ANQGSEA. Trimming left V 2 bases short and J 2 bases short, with 9 bases between. The chain joins TRBV29-1 to TRBJ1-1, with TRBD1 as a possible D gene (5 bases). The clonotype originates from a man aged 45-60 years who had recovered from COVID-19. The sample was PBMCs or T cells enriched from blood (not recorded which). The CDR3 loop reads CSVETGANTEAFF. CDR3 DNA sequence: TGCAGCGTTGAAACAGGTGCAAACACTGAAGCTTTCTTT.